This T cell receptor beta chain was sequenced in a study of blood T cell repertoires in COVID-19. Across the study: Samples came from the United States, Italy and Spain, spanning acute and convalescent COVID-19. The cDNA or gDNA used as material had been derived from T cells, B-cell-depleted T cells, or PBMCs.

Per the original methods: Reference gene primer amplification gave nucleated cell count estimates. The method was immunoSEQ multiplex PCR; TCRdb's version includes in-frame clones alone and lacks a portion of them. The D gene and trimming were derived from the DNA, and the V and J assignments and clone size from that table. The data contain about 140,000 clones, approximately 88% of them singletons. The CDR3 sequence is 13 residues long. Per germline, CDR1 SGHAT and CDR2 FQDESV (reference sequence). V shed 4 bases, J shed 4 bases, and the junction held 3 bases outside the gene matches. Material for sequencing was peripheral blood. This receptor was obtained from a man aged 65 to 79 with acute or convalescent COVID-19. V is TRBV11-1 and J is TRBJ2-5; TRBD1 agrees at 7 bases. DNA for the CDR3: TGTGCCAGCAGCTACGGACAGGTAGAGACCCAGTACTTC. This codes for CASSYGQVETQYF.